These 18 T cell receptor beta chains were all obtained from the same sample, sequenced in a study of shared clonotypes between healthy human individuals. This table comes from immunoSEQ multiplex PCR, and its TCRdb copy is limited to in-frame clones, with some not included. This table holds nearly 600,000 clones, about 95% found once. Positive CCR7 selection of CD45RO-negative cells yielded the naive CD8 cells, and terminally differentiated effector memory CD45RA+ cells were excluded. The specimen sequenced was naive CD8+ T cells sorted from blood. The receptors here all came from a woman aged 30 to 39 in good health.

This clone was picked up a small number of times. V is TRBV28 and J is TRBJ2-1, with D unclear. V lost 4 bases to trimming and J lost 6 bases, with 19 bases between them. Germline CDR1 is MDHEN and CDR2 is SYDVKM. CDR3 length: 16 residues. The CDR3 nucleotides are TGTGCCAGCAGTTCGCCCCTGAGGTGGCAGCGCAATGAGCAGTTCTTC. Amino acid sequence: CASSSPLRWQRNEQFF.

The chain uses TRBV9 and TRBJ2-7, with 8 nucleotides matching TRBD1. The CDR3 covers 15 residues. V trimming: 0 bases; J trimming: 3 bases; junction bases outside the gene matches: 5. Per germline, CDR1 SGDLS and CDR2 YYNGEE. In DNA, the CDR3 is TGTGCCAGCAGCGTAGCGACAGGGGAACACTACGAGCAGTACTTC. Protein: CASSVATGEHYEQYF.

CDR3 nucleotide sequence: TGTGCCAGCAGTCGGCCCTCCGACAGGGTTGGTGAAGCTTTCTTT. Protein sequence: CASSRPSDRVGEAFF. The chain carries TRBV28 and TRBJ1-1, with 7 nucleotides matching TRBD1. Germline V gene data show CDR1 as MDHEN and CDR2 as SYDVKM. The CDR3 sequence is 15 residues long. V lost 5 bases and J lost 7; bases outside the gene matches: 13.

The chain has TRBV5-1 and TRBJ2-7; TRBD2 aligns across 10 bases. This CDR3 contains 16 residues. Germline V gene lookup returns CDR1 SGHRS and CDR2 YFSETQ. V lost 2 bases, J lost 5 bases, and 10 bases stayed unmatched. CDR3 DNA sequence: TGCGCCAGCAGCTTTAGTCTAGCGGGAGTAACCCACGAGCAGTACTTC. It yields the protein CASSFSLAGVTHEQYF.

CDR3 sequence reads: CASSLEPRDRGIHEQYF. Written as DNA, the CDR3 is TGCGCCAGCAGCTTGGAACCGCGAGACAGGGGTATACACGAGCAGTACTTC. The chain employs TRBV5-1 and TRBJ2-7, with TRBD1 matching over 8 bases. Germline V gives CDR1 SGHRS, CDR2 YFSETQ. The CDR3 consists of 17 residues. V was clipped by 0 bases and J by 5 bases; unmatched bases: 13.

The chain is built from TRBV27 and TRBJ2-2; D gene ambiguous. From germline, CDR1 is MNHEY and CDR2 SMNVEV (reference sequence). The V gene lost 5 bases and the J gene lost 0 bases, with 13 bases spanning the gap. This CDR3 spans 16 amino acids. The CDR3 DNA is TGTGCCAGCAGTGCCAACAACGCGGCGAACACCGGGGAGCTGTTTTTT. Translated, it gives CASSANNAANTGELFF.

The count of this clone is one. The rearrangement links TRBV29-1 to TRBJ2-5; weak D call: TRBD2 (5 bases). Germline V gene data show CDR1 as SQVTM and CDR2 as ANQGSEA. V lost 3 bases, J lost 1 base, and 15 bases lay in between. This CDR3 spans 15 amino acids. CDR3 loop: CSVEVIRGSQETQYF. CDR3 sequence (DNA): TGCAGCGTTGAGGTCATCCGGGGTTCCCAAGAGACCCAGTACTTC.

The CDR3 region has the DNA TGTGCCAGCAGTTCCCCCCGGGGAGGACACACAGATACGCAGTATTTT. Protein sequence: CASSSPRGGHTDTQYF. The J gene is TRBJ2-3, the V gene TRBV28, with D perhaps matching TRBD2 (6 bases). Germline-derived CDR1 and CDR2 are MDHEN and SYDVKM. CDR3 length equals 16 residues. V was cut by 4 bases and J by 2 bases, with 16 bases left in between.

The gene calls are TRBV25-1 and TRBJ2-1; D remains ambiguous. V lost 5 bases, J lost 3 bases, and 11 bases lay in between. This CDR3 is 14 amino acids long. The germline gives CDR1 MGHDK, CDR2 SYGVNS. The CDR3 bases are TGTGCCAGCAGTTCCCCGTTTCACTACAATGAGCAGTTCTTC. Protein: CASSSPFHYNEQFF.

The rearrangement uses TRBV29-1 and TRBJ1-3; D unresolved. Per the germline V gene, CDR1 is SQVTM and CDR2 is ANQGSEA. The CDR3 spans 14 residues. Trimming took 6 bases from V and 1 from J, leaving 13 bases between them. DNA of the CDR3: TGCAGCGTAGTTGGGGTTGGGTCTGGAAACACCATATATTTT. Translation: CSVVGVGSGNTIYF.

This chain connects TRBV19 to TRBJ2-5; unclear D gene. The CDR3 spans 16 residues. Germline V gene lookup returns CDR1 LNHDA and CDR2 SQIVND (reference sequence). V was trimmed by 3 bases and J by 2 bases, leaving 16 bases between them. For the CDR3, the DNA is TGTGCCAGTAGTATGCTTTCAAATACAGCTCAAGAGACCCAGTACTTC. Residues: CASSMLSNTAQETQYF.

The J gene is TRBJ2-1, the V gene TRBV28; possible D gene TRBD2, 6 bases. The V and J ends lost 7 bases and 4 bases respectively, with 20 bases between them. There are 16 residues in the CDR3. In germline, CDR1 is MDHEN, CDR2 SYDVKM. The CDR3 region has the DNA TGTGCCAGCAACCCCCTCGAGACTAGTGGGTACAATGAGCAGTTCTTC. Its protein is CASNPLETSGYNEQFF.

This sequence joins TRBV25-1 and TRBJ1-1; D possibly corresponds to TRBD1 (5 bases). Germline V gene data show CDR1 as MGHDK and CDR2 as SYGVNS. CDR3 length equals 14 residues. Trimming shortened V by 5 bases and J by 6 bases, and 16 bases separated the two germline ends. The CDR3 coding sequence is TGTGCCAGCAGTTCGTGGGGGGAAGGTCCTGAAGCTTTCTTT. It codes for CASSSWGEGPEAFF.

In this sample, this clone turned up once. The genes are TRBV13 and TRBJ2-3; 11 bases are a match to TRBD2. This CDR3 has 16 residues. Germline trimming cut 3 bases from V and 3 bases from J; bases unmatched to any gene: 5. Germline assignment: CDR1 PRHDT and CDR2 FYEKMQ (reference sequence). DNA of the CDR3: TGTGCCAGCAGCTTCTGGCTAGCGGGAGGAACAGATACGCAGTATTTT. Translating gives CASSFWLAGGTDTQYF.

CDR3 coding DNA: TGTGCCAGTAGTATGGGGACAGGGGTGGACGAGCAGTACTTC. Its translation: CASSMGTGVDEQYF. The chain carries TRBV19 and TRBJ2-7; the match to TRBD1 covers 10 bases. Unmatched junction bases numbered 4, after V lost 3 bases and J lost 5 bases. The CDR3 is made up of 14 amino acids. Germline V gives CDR1 LNHDA, CDR2 SQIVND (reference sequence).

The rearrangement joins TRBV6-5 to TRBJ2-7, with a tentative D call TRBD2 (5 bases). V lost 7 bases, J lost 2 bases, and 15 bases lay in between. CDR1 and CDR2 from the germline V gene are MNHEY and SVGAGI. The CDR3 has 14 residues. The CDR3 nucleotides are TGTGCCAGCACCCCCACTAGGGAGACCTACGAGCAGTACTTC. Translated: CASTPTRETYEQYF.

The chain joins TRBV5-6 to TRBJ2-7, with D possibly called TRBD1 or TRBD2 (5 bases each). Trimming removed 1 base from V and 7 bases from J, with 6 bases in between. The CDR3 has 11 residues. The germline V gene has CDR1 SGHDT and CDR2 YYEEEE. The CDR3 region is CASSLWGEQYF. CDR3 coding DNA: TGTGCCAGCAGCTTGTGGGGGGAGCAGTACTTC.

The rearrangement joins TRBV6-5 to TRBJ2-3; D is unclear. V was cut by 3 bases and J by 7 bases, with 17 bases left in between. The length of the CDR3 is 15 residues. Germline CDR1 and CDR2: MNHEY and SVGAGI. This CDR3 is CASSYDPSVSYTQYF. Here the CDR3 DNA reads TGTGCCAGCAGTTATGACCCTTCCGTTTCTTATACGCAGTATTTT.